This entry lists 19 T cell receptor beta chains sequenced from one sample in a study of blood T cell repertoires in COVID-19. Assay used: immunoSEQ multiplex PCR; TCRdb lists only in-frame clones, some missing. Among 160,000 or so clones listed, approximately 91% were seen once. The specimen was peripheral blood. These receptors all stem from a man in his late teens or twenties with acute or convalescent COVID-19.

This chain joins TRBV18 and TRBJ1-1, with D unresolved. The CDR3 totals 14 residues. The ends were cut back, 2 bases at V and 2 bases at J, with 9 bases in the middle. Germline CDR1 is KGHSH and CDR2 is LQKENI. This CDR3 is CASSPLRVNTEAFF. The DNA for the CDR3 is TGTGCCAGCTCACCATTGAGGGTAAACACTGAAGCTTTCTTT.

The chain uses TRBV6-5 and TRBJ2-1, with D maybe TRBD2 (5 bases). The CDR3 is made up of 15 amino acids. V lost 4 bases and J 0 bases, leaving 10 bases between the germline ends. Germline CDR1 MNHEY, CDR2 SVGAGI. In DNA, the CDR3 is TGTGCCAGCAGTTTAGCGAGGAGCTCCTACAATGAGCAGTTCTTC. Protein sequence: CASSLARSSYNEQFF.

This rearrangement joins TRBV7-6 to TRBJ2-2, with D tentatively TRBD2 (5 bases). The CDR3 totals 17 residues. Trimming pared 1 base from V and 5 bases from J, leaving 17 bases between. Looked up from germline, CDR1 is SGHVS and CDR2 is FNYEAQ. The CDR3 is CASSLVVVTMRTGELFF. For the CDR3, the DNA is TGTGCCAGCAGCTTAGTGGTTGTGACTATGAGAACCGGGGAGCTGTTTTTT. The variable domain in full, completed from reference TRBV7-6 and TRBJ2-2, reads GAGVSQSPRYKVTKRGQDVALRCDPISGHVSLYWYRQALGQGPEFLTYFNYEAQQDKSGLPNDRFSAERPEGSISTLTIQRTEQRDSAMYRCASSLVVVTMRTGELFFGEGSRLTVL.

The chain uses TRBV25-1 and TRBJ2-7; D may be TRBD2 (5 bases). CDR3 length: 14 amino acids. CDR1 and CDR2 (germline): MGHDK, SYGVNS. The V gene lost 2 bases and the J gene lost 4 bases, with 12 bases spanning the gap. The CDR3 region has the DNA TGTGCCAGCAGTGAAGGAGGACCAACATACGAGCAGTACTTC. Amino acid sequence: CASSEGGPTYEQYF.

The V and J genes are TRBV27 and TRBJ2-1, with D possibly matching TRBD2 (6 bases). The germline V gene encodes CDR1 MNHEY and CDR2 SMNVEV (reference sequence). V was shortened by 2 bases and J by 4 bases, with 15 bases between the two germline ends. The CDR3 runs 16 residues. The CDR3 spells CASSLIPGEGYNEQFF. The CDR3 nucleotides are TGTGCCAGCAGTTTAATTCCGGGAGAGGGTTACAATGAGCAGTTCTTC.

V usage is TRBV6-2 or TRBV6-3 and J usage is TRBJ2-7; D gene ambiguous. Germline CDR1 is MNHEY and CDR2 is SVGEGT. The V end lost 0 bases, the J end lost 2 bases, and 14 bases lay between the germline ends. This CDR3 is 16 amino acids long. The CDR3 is CASSYSYFSSAYEQYF. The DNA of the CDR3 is TGTGCCAGCAGTTACTCCTACTTCTCCAGCGCCTACGAGCAGTACTTC.

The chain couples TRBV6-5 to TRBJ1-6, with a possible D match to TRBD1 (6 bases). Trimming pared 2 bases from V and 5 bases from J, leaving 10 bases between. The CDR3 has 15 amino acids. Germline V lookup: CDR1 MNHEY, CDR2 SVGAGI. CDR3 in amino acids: CASSYKGGDNSPLHF. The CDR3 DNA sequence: TGTGCCAGCAGTTACAAAGGGGGGGATAATTCACCCCTCCACTTT.

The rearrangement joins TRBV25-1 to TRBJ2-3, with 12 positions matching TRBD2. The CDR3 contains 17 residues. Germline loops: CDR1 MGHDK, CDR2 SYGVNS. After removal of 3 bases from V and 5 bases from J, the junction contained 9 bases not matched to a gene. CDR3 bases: TGTGCCAGCAGTGAGGGGACTAGCGGGCTTAGAGGAGATACGCAGTATTTT. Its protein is CASSEGTSGLRGDTQYF.

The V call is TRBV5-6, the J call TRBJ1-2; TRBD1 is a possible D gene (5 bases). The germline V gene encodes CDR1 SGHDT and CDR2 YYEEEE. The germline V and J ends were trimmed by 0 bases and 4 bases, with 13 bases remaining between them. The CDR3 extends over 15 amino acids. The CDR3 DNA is TGTGCCAGCAGCTTGGAGGCAGGGTTCAGCTATGGCTACACCTTC. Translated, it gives CASSLEAGFSYGYTF.

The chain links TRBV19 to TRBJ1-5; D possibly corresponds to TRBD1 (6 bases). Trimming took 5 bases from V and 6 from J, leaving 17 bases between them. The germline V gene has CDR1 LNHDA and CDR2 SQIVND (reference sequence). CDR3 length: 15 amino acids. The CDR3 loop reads CASSPDTGSGQPQHF. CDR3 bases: TGTGCCAGTAGTCCCGATACAGGGTCAGGTCAGCCCCAGCATTTT.

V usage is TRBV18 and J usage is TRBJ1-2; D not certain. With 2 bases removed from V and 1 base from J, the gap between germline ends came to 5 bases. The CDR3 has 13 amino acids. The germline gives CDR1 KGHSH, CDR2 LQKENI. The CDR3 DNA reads TGTGCCAGCTCACCAGAGGATAACTATGGCTACACCTTC. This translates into CASSPEDNYGYTF.

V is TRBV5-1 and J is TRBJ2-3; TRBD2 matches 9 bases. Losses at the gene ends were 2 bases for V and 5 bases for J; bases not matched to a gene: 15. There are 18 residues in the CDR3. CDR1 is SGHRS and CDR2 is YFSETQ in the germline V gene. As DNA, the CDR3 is TGCGCCAGCAGCTTAAGGGCCTTTAGCGGGAGCAACGGAGATACGCAGTATTTT. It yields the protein CASSLRAFSGSNGDTQYF. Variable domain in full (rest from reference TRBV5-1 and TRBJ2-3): KAGVTQTPRYLIKTRGQQVTLSCSPISGHRSVSWYQQTPGQGLQFLFEYFSETQRNKGNFPGRFSGRQFSNSRSEMNVSTLELGDSALYLCASSLRAFSGSNGDTQYFGPGTRLTVL.

In DNA form, the CDR3 reads TGTGCCAGCAGTACCATCAGACTTCTCTCCTACGAGCAGTACTTC. Amino acid sequence: CASSTIRLLSYEQYF. V is TRBV27 and J is TRBJ2-7; D unresolved. The V end lost 5 bases, the J end lost 0 bases, and 14 bases lay between the germline ends. Germline V gives CDR1 MNHEY, CDR2 SMNVEV (reference sequence). The CDR3 consists of 15 residues.

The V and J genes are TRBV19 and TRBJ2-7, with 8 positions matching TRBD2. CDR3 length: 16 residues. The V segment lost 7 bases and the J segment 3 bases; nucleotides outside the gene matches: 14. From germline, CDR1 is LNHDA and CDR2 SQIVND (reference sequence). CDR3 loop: CASIWREDLRSYEQYF. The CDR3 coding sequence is TGTGCCAGTATCTGGCGGGAGGATCTAAGAAGCTACGAGCAGTACTTC.

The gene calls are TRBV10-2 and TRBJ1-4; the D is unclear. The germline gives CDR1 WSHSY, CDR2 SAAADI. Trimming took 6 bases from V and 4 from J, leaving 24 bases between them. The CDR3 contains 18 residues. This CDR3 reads CASSHSTRPTLNNEKLFF. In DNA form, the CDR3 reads TGCGCCAGCAGCCACAGCACCCGCCCAACCCTTAATAATGAAAAACTGTTTTTT.

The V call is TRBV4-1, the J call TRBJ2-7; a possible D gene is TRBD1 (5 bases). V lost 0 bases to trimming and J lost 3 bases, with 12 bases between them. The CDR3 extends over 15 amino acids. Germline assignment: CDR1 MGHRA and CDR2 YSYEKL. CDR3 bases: TGCGCCAGCAGCCAAGAGAGGTCAGGGCTCTACGAGCAGTACTTC. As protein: CASSQERSGLYEQYF.

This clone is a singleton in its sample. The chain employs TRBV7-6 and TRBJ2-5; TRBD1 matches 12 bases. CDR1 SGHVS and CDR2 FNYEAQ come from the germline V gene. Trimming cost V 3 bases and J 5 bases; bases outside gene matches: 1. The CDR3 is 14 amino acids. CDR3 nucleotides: TGTGCCAGCAGCTTCGGGACAGGGGGCGAGACCCAGTACTTC. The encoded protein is CASSFGTGGETQYF.

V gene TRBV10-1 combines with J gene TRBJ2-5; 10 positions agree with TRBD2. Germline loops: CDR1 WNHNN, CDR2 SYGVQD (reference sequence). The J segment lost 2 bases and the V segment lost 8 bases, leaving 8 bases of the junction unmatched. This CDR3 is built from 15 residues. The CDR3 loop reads CASSSGTSAQETQYF. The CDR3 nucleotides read TGCGCCAGCTCGTCCGGGACTAGCGCACAAGAGACCCAGTACTTC.

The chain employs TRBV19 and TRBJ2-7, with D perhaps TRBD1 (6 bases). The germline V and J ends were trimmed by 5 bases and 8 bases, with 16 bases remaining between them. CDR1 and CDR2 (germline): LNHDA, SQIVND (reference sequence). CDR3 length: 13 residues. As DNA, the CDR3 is TGTGCCAGTAGTGAGGGGGACGGTCTACAGCAGTACTTC. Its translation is CASSEGDGLQQYF.